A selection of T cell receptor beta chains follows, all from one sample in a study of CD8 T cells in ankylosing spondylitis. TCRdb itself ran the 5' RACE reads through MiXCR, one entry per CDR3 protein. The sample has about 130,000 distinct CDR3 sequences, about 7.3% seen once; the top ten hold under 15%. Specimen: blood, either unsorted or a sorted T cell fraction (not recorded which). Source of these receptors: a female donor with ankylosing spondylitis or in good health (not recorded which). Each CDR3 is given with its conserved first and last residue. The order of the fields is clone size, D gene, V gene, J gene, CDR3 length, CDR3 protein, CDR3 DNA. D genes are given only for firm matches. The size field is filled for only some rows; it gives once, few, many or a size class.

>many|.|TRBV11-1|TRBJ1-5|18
CASSLGIPASGKNQPQHF
TGTGCCAGCAGCTTAGGTATCCCTGCTTCAGGGAAGAATCAGCCCCAGCATTTT
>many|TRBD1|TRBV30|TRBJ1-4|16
CAWNRGSFATNEKLFF
TGTGCCTGGAACAGGGGCTCTTTTGCAACTAATGAAAAACTGTTTTTT
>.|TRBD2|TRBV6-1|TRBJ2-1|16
CASSALGLADNNEQFF
TGTGCCAGCAGTGCCCTGGGACTAGCGGATAACAATGAGCAGTTCTTC
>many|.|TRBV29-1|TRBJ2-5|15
CSVESVGGQQETQYF
TGCAGCGTTGAATCGGTCGGGGGACAGCAAGAGACCCAGTACTTC
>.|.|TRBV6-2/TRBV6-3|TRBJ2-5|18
CASSDSFLGQATKETQYF
TGTGCCAGCAGCGACTCATTCCTGGGGCAGGCGACGAAAGAGACCCAGTACTTC
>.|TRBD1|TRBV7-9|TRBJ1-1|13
CASIGQGANQAFF
TGTGCCAGCATCGGACAGGGGGCTAACCAAGCTTTCTTT
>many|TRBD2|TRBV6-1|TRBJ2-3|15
CASSLSGEGSDTQYF
TGTGCCAGCAGCCTATCCGGGGAGGGTTCAGATACGCAGTATTTT
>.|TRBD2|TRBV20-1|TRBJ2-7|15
CSARDLGGSGYEQYF
TGCAGTGCTAGGGACTTGGGAGGGTCCGGCTACGAGCAGTACTTC
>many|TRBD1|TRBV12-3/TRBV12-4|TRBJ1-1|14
CASSPTGEYTEAFF
TGTGCCAGCAGCCCGACAGGGGAATACACTGAAGCTTTCTTT
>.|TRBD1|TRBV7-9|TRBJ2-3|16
CASSLSKRDRVDTQYF
TGTGCCAGCAGCTTAAGTAAAAGGGACAGGGTGGATACGCAGTATTTT
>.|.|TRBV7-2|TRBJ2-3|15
CASSVTGGWPDTQYF
TGTGCCAGCAGCGTCACCGGGGGCTGGCCAGATACGCAGTATTTT
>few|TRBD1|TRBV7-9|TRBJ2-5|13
CASRRQGMETQYF
TGTGCCAGCAGAAGACAGGGGATGGAGACCCAGTACTTC
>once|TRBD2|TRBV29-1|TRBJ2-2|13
CSARGGMGGELFF
TGCAGCGCCCGGGGGGGGATGGGCGGGGAGCTGTTTTTT
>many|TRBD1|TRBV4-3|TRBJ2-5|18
CASSQGRSQGQGQETQYF
TGCGCCAGCAGCCAAGGTCGTTCTCAGGGACAGGGGCAAGAGACCCAGTACTTC
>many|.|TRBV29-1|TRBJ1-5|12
CSVRDNNQPQHF
TGCAGCGTGAGGGACAACAATCAGCCCCAGCATTTT
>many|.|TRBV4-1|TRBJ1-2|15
CASSQVSAELYGYTF
TGCGCCAGCAGCCAAGTTTCGGCAGAGCTCTATGGCTACACCTTC
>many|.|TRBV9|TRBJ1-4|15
CASSVGPGSNEKLFF
TGTGCCAGCAGCGTAGGTCCAGGGTCGAATGAAAAACTGTTTTTT
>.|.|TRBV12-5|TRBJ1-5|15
CASGLAAGSNQPQHF
TGTGCTAGTGGTTTGGCCGCAGGTTCCAATCAGCCCCAGCATTTT
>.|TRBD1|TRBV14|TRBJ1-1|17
CASSPRDRRRPDTEAFF
TGTGCCAGCAGCCCCCGGGACAGAAGGCGTCCGGACACTGAAGCTTTCTTT
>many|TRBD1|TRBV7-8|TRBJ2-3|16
CASSLGTGTGTDTQYF
TGTGCCAGCAGCTTGGGGACAGGCACCGGCACAGATACGCAGTATTTT
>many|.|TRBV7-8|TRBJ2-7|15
CASSLRGSPSYEQYF
TGTGCCAGCAGCTTACGCGGGTCTCCCTCCTACGAGCAGTACTTC
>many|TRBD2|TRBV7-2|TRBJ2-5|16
CASSLALAGALETQYF
TGTGCCAGCAGCTTAGCACTAGCGGGGGCCTTAGAGACCCAGTACTTC
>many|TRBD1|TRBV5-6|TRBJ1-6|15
CASNPSGTGHSPLHF
TGTGCCAGCAACCCCTCCGGGACAGGTCATTCACCCCTCCACTTT
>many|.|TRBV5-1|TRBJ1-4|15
CASSINPATNEKLFF
TGCGCCAGCAGCATCAACCCCGCAACTAATGAAAAACTGTTTTTT
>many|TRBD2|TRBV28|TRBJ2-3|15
CASSSGTSATDTQYF
TGTGCCAGCAGTTCCGGGACTAGCGCCACAGATACGCAGTATTTT
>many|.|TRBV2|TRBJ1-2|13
CASSDAGGYGYTF
TGTGCCAGCAGTGATGCGGGGGGCTATGGCTACACCTTC
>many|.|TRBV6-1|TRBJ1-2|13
CASSDLGRSGYTF
TGTGCCAGCAGTGATTTAGGCCGGAGTGGCTACACCTTC
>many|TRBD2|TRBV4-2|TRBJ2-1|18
CASSQPSTSGAHYNEQFF
TGTGCCAGCAGCCAACCCTCGACTAGCGGGGCGCACTACAATGAGCAGTTCTTC
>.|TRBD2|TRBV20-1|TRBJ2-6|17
CSARFPRGDSGANVLTF
TGCAGTGCTAGATTCCCTCGGGGGGATTCTGGGGCCAACGTCCTGACTTTC
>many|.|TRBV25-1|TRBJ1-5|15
CASGSRGYSNQPQHF
TGTGCCAGTGGATCGCGGGGTTATAGCAATCAGCCCCAGCATTTT
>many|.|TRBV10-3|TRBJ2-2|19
CAISDPRRAEGPNTGELFF
TGTGCCATCAGCGACCCCAGAAGGGCAGAGGGTCCGAACACCGGGGAGCTGTTTTTT
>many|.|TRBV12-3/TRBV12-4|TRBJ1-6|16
CASSLDGGARNSPLHF
TGTGCCAGCAGTTTGGATGGTGGGGCGAGAAATTCACCCCTCCACTTT
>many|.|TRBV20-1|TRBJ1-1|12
CSANAPDGVAFF
TGCAGTGCTAATGCACCGGACGGGGTGGCTTTCTTT
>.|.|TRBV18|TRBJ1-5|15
CASSPSGPTGQPQHF
TGTGCCAGCTCACCGTCCGGGCCAACGGGACAGCCCCAGCATTTT
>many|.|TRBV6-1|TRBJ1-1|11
CASSEQTEAFF
TGTGCCAGCAGTGAACAAACTGAAGCTTTCTTT
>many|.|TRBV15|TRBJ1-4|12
CATSRGGEKLFF
TGTGCCACCAGCAGAGGAGGGGAAAAACTGTTTTTT
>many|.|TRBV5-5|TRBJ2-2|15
CASSLVPANTGELFF
TGTGCCAGCAGCTTGGTACCAGCGAACACCGGGGAGCTGTTTTTT
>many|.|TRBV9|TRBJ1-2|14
CASSVATGGNGYTF
TGTGCCAGCAGCGTAGCTACGGGGGGCAATGGCTACACCTTC
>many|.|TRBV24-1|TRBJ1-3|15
CATKDTIVSGNTIYF
TGTGCCACCAAGGACACAATTGTCTCTGGAAACACCATATATTTT
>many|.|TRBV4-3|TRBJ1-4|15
CASSQETVLNEKLFF
TGCGCCAGCAGCCAAGAGACAGTCCTCAATGAAAAACTGTTTTTT
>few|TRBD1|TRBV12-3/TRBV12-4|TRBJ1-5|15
CASSPAGGPNQPQHF
TGTGCCAGCAGTCCCGCAGGGGGCCCCAATCAGCCCCAGCATTTT
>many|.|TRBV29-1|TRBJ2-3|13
CSVVPQSVDTQYF
TGCAGCGTTGTTCCGCAGTCAGTAGATACGCAGTATTTT
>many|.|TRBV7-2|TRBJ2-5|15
CASSVRDPGQETQYF
TGTGCCAGCAGCGTCCGGGACCCCGGCCAAGAGACCCAGTACTTC
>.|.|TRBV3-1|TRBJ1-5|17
CATSQDLGGAGNQPQHF
TGTGCCACCTCCCAAGATCTCGGGGGGGCAGGCAATCAGCCCCAGCATTTT
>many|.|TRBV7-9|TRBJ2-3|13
CASSLDSARPQYF
TGTGCCAGCAGCTTAGATTCGGCTAGACCGCAGTATTTT
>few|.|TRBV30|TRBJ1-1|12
CAWSVSNTEAFF
TGTGCCTGGAGTGTGTCGAACACTGAAGCTTTCTTT
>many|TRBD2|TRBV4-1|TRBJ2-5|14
CASSPRLALKTQYF
TGCGCCAGCAGCCCCCGACTAGCGCTGAAGACCCAGTACTTC
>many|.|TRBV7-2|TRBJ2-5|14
CASSTDRTQETQYF
TGTGCCAGCAGCACCGACAGGACCCAAGAGACCCAGTACTTC
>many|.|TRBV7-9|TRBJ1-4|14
CASGFSATNEKLFF
TGTGCCAGCGGTTTCAGTGCAACTAATGAAAAACTGTTTTTT
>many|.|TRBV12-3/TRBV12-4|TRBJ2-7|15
CASSLAGNFDYEQYF
TGTGCCAGCAGTTTAGCCGGGAACTTTGACTACGAGCAGTACTTC
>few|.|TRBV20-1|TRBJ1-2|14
CSASGQGTNYGYTF
TGCAGTGCTAGTGGTCAGGGCACTAACTATGGCTACACCTTC
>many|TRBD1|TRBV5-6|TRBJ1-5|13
CASSRDRGQPQHF
TGTGCCAGCAGTCGGGACAGGGGTCAGCCCCAGCATTTT
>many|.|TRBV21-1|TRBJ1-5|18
CASSKEREGGDGSQPQHF
TGTGCCAGCAGCAAAGAACGGGAGGGAGGGGACGGCAGTCAGCCCCAGCATTTT
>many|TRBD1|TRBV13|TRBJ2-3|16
CASSTTGQGNTDTQYF
TGTGCCAGCAGCACCACGGGACAGGGAAATACAGATACGCAGTATTTT
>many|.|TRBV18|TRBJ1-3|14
CASTREISGNTIYF
TGTGCCAGCACCCGGGAGATCTCTGGAAACACCATATATTTT
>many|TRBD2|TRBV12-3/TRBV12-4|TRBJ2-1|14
CASNRLASYNEQFF
TGTGCCAGCAACCGACTAGCCTCCTACAATGAGCAGTTCTTC